These 22 T cell receptor beta chains share one sample of origin, sequenced in a study of blood T cell repertoires in COVID-19. Assay: immunoSEQ multiplex PCR; the TCRdb copy retains only in-frame clones and omits some. The sample records 110,000 or so clones, about 84% being singletons. The sequenced material came from peripheral blood. The receptors here all came from a man between 50 and 59 years old with acute or convalescent COVID-19.

CDR3 sequence reads: CASSQGTATNEKLFF. As DNA, the CDR3 is TGTGCCAGCAGCCAAGGGACAGCAACTAATGAAAAACTGTTTTTT. The rearrangement joins TRBV4-2 to TRBJ1-4; possible D gene TRBD1, 6 bases. Trimming pared 1 base from V and 0 bases from J, leaving 6 bases between. CDR1 and CDR2 from the germline V gene are LGHNA and YNFKEQ. CDR3 length equals 15 residues.

This clone occurred once. The rearrangement links TRBV6-5 to TRBJ2-3, with 7 bases fitting TRBD2. Germline CDR1 reads MNHEY; CDR2 reads SVGAGI. With 6 bases clipped from V and 3 bases from J, the junction kept 6 bases outside the gene matches. The CDR3 totals 14 residues. Written as DNA, the CDR3 is TGTGCCAGCAGCCTGGGGGGGGGAACAGATACGCAGTATTTT. Translating gives CASSLGGGTDTQYF.

This clone was picked up a small number of times. The V gene is TRBV4-1, the J gene TRBJ1-2; TRBD1 aligns across 8 bases. J gave up 4 bases and V 5 bases, and 6 bases lay outside the gene matches. This CDR3 has 14 amino acids. The germline V gene encodes CDR1 MGHRA and CDR2 YSYEKL. In nucleotides, the CDR3 is TGCGCCAGCAGCGGACAGGGAAACGCCTATGGCTACACCTTC. It yields the protein CASSGQGNAYGYTF.

There are a few counts of this clone. The chain employs TRBV9 and TRBJ1-1; D remains unclear. CDR1 SGDLS and CDR2 YYNGEE come from the germline V gene. The CDR3 is 14 amino acids. The V gene lost 3 bases and the J gene lost 4 bases, with 13 bases spanning the gap. The CDR3 region is CASSALTVLTEAFF. CDR3 bases: TGTGCCAGCAGCGCATTAACAGTACTCACTGAAGCTTTCTTT.

The rearrangement uses TRBV6-2 or TRBV6-3 and TRBJ1-2; 7 bases line up with TRBD1. This CDR3 contains 14 residues. The V and J ends lost 2 bases and 4 bases, in that order; junction bases with no gene match: 4. Germline V gene data show CDR1 as MNHEY and CDR2 as SVGEGT. In DNA, the CDR3 is TGTGCCAGCAGTTACGGGGACAGTGTCTATGGCTACACCTTC. This translates into CASSYGDSVYGYTF.

The chain has TRBV9 and TRBJ1-1; no definite D call. V gave up 0 bases and J gave up 1 base, with 10 bases separating them. This CDR3 has 15 amino acids. The germline V gene has CDR1 SGDLS and CDR2 YYNGEE. In nucleotides, the CDR3 is TGTGCCAGCAGCGTAGAGGCAGGCTCGAACACTGAAGCTTTCTTT. As protein: CASSVEAGSNTEAFF.

This sequence joins TRBV2 and TRBJ2-6; the match to TRBD1 covers 12 bases. The trim removed 6 bases at V and 2 bases at J, leaving 5 bases unmatched. CDR3 length: 17 amino acids. Germline CDR1 and CDR2: SNHLY and FYNNEI. CDR3 region: CASSAGTGGAGANVLTF. In DNA, the CDR3 is TGTGCCAGCAGCGCCGGGACAGGGGGCGCTGGGGCCAACGTCCTGACTTTC.

This clone has a single count. This chain links TRBV6-5 with TRBJ1-5; D gene unclear. CDR1 and CDR2 (germline): MNHEY, SVGAGI. The CDR3 runs to 12 residues. V lost 7 bases and J 9 bases, leaving 13 bases between the germline ends. The CDR3 sequence: CASKERGRPQHF. The CDR3 nucleotides are TGTGCCAGCAAAGAAAGAGGGAGGCCCCAGCATTTT.

V and J are TRBV29-1 and TRBJ2-1, with 11 bases aligning to TRBD2. Germline CDR1 and CDR2: SQVTM and ANQGSEA. The CDR3 contains 15 residues. Trimming at V came to 2 bases and at J to 8 bases, leaving 8 bases not matched to a gene. The CDR3 coding sequence is TGCAGCGTTGAACTAGCGGGGGGCCGCAGAGATGAGCAGTTCTTC. It translates to CSVELAGGRRDEQFF.

This chain connects TRBV2 to TRBJ2-7, with TRBD2 matching 8 bases. V dropped 2 bases and J dropped 7; count of bases not matched to a gene: 7. Germline assignment: CDR1 SNHLY and CDR2 FYNNEI. The CDR3 sequence is 14 residues long. CDR3 amino acids: CASSERLAGGEQYF. The CDR3 DNA is TGTGCCAGCAGTGAACGGCTAGCGGGTGGGGAGCAGTACTTC.

The gene calls are TRBV7-9 and TRBJ1-1; possible D gene TRBD1, 5 bases. Germline-derived CDR1 and CDR2 are SEHNR and FQNEAQ (reference sequence). V was trimmed by 1 base and J by 0 bases, leaving 6 bases between them. This CDR3 comprises 14 residues. DNA for the CDR3: TGTGCCAGCAGCTTAGACAGGTTGAACACTGAAGCTTTCTTT. It codes for CASSLDRLNTEAFF.

This chain uses TRBV6-5 with TRBJ1-2, with D maybe TRBD1 (5 bases). Germline CDR1 is MNHEY and CDR2 is SVGAGI. This CDR3 contains 14 residues. Trimming left V 6 bases short and J 6 bases short, with 17 bases between. The DNA of the CDR3 is TGTGCCAGCAGAACACCGGGGGGATGGGATGGCTACACCTTC. It codes for CASRTPGGWDGYTF.

In this sample, this clone turned up once. The chain employs TRBV6-6 and TRBJ1-1; 9 positions match TRBD1. Germline CDR1 and CDR2: MNHNY and SVGAGI (reference sequence). The CDR3 contains 16 residues. The V gene end was trimmed by 6 bases and the J gene end by 6 bases; junction bases not matched to a gene: 14. CDR3 sequence (DNA): TGTGCCAGCAGGGATTCGGGACAGGGTGTTTTCTCTGAAGCTTTCTTT. It encodes CASRDSGQGVFSEAFF.

The chain carries TRBV28 and TRBJ1-1; D uncertain. Germline assignment: CDR1 MDHEN and CDR2 SYDVKM. The CDR3 totals 15 residues. The germline V and J ends were trimmed by 2 bases and 5 bases, with 15 bases remaining between them. Written as DNA, the CDR3 is TGTGCCAGCAGTTTACCTTCCCGGGGTTTGACTGAAGCTTTCTTT. Translating gives CASSLPSRGLTEAFF.

The CDR3 loop reads CASTKGRQGKTQYF. CDR3 bases: TGTGCCAGCACTAAGGGGAGACAGGGGAAGACCCAGTACTTC. The chain has TRBV6-5 and TRBJ2-5, with 8 bases matching TRBD1. The CDR3 has 14 residues. CDR1 MNHEY and CDR2 SVGAGI come from the germline V gene. With 7 bases clipped from V and 6 bases from J, the junction kept 10 bases outside the gene matches.

The gene calls are TRBV5-3 and TRBJ1-5; no reliable D call. TRBV5-3 is marked as an open reading frame, function uncertain. Trimming stripped 6 bases from V and 7 bases from J, with 11 bases between. The CDR3 runs to 12 residues. In nucleotides, the CDR3 is TGTGCCAGAACAACCCGGAGGCAGCCCCAGCATTTT. It is translated as CARTTRRQPQHF.

The chain couples TRBV19 to TRBJ1-4; 9 bases map to TRBD1. Germline trimming cut 7 bases from V and 10 bases from J; bases unmatched to any gene: 10. The CDR3 is 14 residues long. Per germline, CDR1 LNHDA and CDR2 SQIVND (reference sequence). Written as DNA, the CDR3 is TGTGCCAGTACCCTCGGGACAGGGTTTGGAAAACTGTTTTTT. Translation gives CASTLGTGFGKLFF.

The chain recombines TRBV3-1 (or the pseudogene TRBV3-2) with TRBJ2-3; 10 nucleotides line up with TRBD2. The CDR3 runs to 17 residues. The V and J ends lost 0 bases and 4 bases, in that order; junction bases with no gene match: 7. Per germline, CDR1 LGHDT and CDR2 YNNKEL (reference sequence). CDR3 DNA: TGTGCCAGCAGCCAAGAAGTGGAGCGGGGGGGGGCAGATACGCAGTATTTT. This gives the protein CASSQEVERGGADTQYF.

The gene calls are TRBV5-1 and TRBJ1-2; 9 bases fit TRBD1. The trim removed 0 bases at V and 3 bases at J, leaving 3 bases unmatched. The CDR3 totals 15 residues. Looked up from germline, CDR1 is SGHRS and CDR2 is YFSETQ. CDR3 in DNA: TGCGCCAGCAGCTTGGGGGGACAGGGCCACTATGGCTACACCTTC. Protein sequence: CASSLGGQGHYGYTF.

The V and J genes are TRBV5-1 and TRBJ1-1; 8 bases fit TRBD1. The germline CDR1 and CDR2 sequences are SGHRS and YFSETQ. The CDR3 is 14 residues long. With 1 base clipped from V and 11 bases from J, the junction kept 10 bases outside the gene matches. Here the CDR3 DNA reads TGCGCCAGCAGCTTGTCCCGGGACAGGTCCGGGGCTTTCTTT. It is translated as CASSLSRDRSGAFF.

The V and J genes are TRBV24-1 and TRBJ1-1, with 10 bases identical to TRBD1. CDR1 KGHDR and CDR2 SFDVKD come from the germline V gene. J lost 3 bases, V lost 3 bases, and 3 bases had no gene match. The CDR3 contains 15 residues. The CDR3 sequence is CATSDDRGPYTEAFF. CDR3 in DNA: TGTGCCACCAGTGATGACAGGGGGCCATACACTGAAGCTTTCTTT.

The chain combines TRBV6-6 with TRBJ1-1; no firm D call. Germline CDR1 is MNHNY and CDR2 is SVGAGI (reference sequence). This CDR3 comprises 13 residues. V was cut by 5 bases and J by 4 bases, with 11 bases left in between. The CDR3 here is CASSKTSVTEAFF. CDR3 DNA sequence: TGTGCCAGCAGTAAGACATCGGTCACTGAAGCTTTCTTT.